The rows below give T cell receptor beta chains drawn from one sample of a study of blood T cell repertoires in COVID-19. Sequencing used immunoSEQ multiplex PCR; TCRdb keeps in-frame clones, though not all of them. The profile shows fewer than 200,000 clones, approximately 90% of them singletons. What was sequenced was peripheral blood. These receptors were collected from a man aged 60-69 years with acute or convalescent COVID-19. Each CDR3 is given with its conserved first and last residue. Fields, in order: J gene, clone size, D gene, V gene, CDR3 protein, CDR3 DNA. A D gene is named only where the DNA matches it firmly. Size values are once, few and many counts, or a class for expanded clones, and some rows have none.

TRBJ1-2,once,TRBD1,TRBV6-2/TRBV6-3,CASSLQGGGYTF,TGTGCCAGCAGTCTACAGGGGGGTGGCTACACCTTC
TRBJ2-7,NA,NA,TRBV3-1/TRBV3-2,CASSQFLGGRASYEQYF,TGTGCCAGCAGCCAATTCCTAGGCGGGCGCGCCTCCTACGAGCAGTACTTC
TRBJ1-1,NA,TRBD1,TRBV3-1/TRBV3-2,CASGDRGLSEAFF,TGTGCCAGCGGCGACAGGGGGCTTTCCGAAGCTTTCTTT
TRBJ2-3,NA,TRBD2,TRBV11-2,CASSSLTSGPGTDTQYF,TGTGCCAGCAGCTCATTGACTAGCGGCCCAGGCACAGATACGCAGTATTTT
TRBJ1-5,NA,TRBD1,TRBV28,CASSSGQPPQPQHF,TGTGCCAGCAGTTCGGGACAGCCTCCCCAGCCCCAGCATTTT
TRBJ2-1,NA,TRBD2,TRBV18,CASSRRASGGSYNEQFF,TGTGCCAGCTCACGAAGGGCTAGCGGGGGCTCCTACAATGAGCAGTTCTTC
TRBJ1-3,NA,NA,TRBV5-1,CASTVDGGNTIYF,TGCGCCAGCACCGTTGATGGGGGGAACACCATATATTTT
TRBJ2-2,NA,TRBD1,TRBV9,CASSGTGGLLAGELFF,TGTGCCAGCAGCGGTACAGGGGGTTTGTTGGCCGGGGAGCTGTTTTTT
TRBJ1-3,NA,NA,TRBV3-1/TRBV3-2,CASSPTGDGNTIYF,TGTGCCAGCAGCCCAACAGGAGACGGAAACACCATATATTTT
TRBJ2-7,NA,NA,TRBV20-1,CSASRTDYEQYF,TGCAGTGCTAGTAGGACAGATTACGAGCAGTACTTC
TRBJ2-2,NA,NA,TRBV6-5,CASSPLFYGGELFF,TGTGCCAGCAGTCCCCTCTTCTACGGCGGGGAGCTGTTTTTT
TRBJ1-2,NA,NA,TRBV3-1/TRBV3-2,CASSPKTGGIQSYGYTF,TGTGCCAGCAGCCCTAAGACCGGGGGGATCCAAAGCTATGGCTACACCTTC
TRBJ1-5,NA,NA,TRBV30,CAWSGVPGSQPQHF,TGTGCCTGGAGTGGGGTCCCGGGGAGCCAGCCCCAGCATTTT
TRBJ2-5,once,NA,TRBV11-2,CASSPDRQETQYF,TGTGCCAGCAGCCCCGACAGGCAAGAGACCCAGTACTTC
TRBJ2-3,NA,TRBD1,TRBV27,CASSFSAPGTGAVGAADTQYF,TGTGCCAGCAGTTTCTCCGCCCCCGGGACAGGGGCAGTCGGTGCAGCAGATACGCAGTATTTT
TRBJ1-5,NA,TRBD1,TRBV3-1/TRBV3-2,CASSRTGTADQPQHF,TGTGCCAGCAGCCGGACCGGGACAGCCGATCAGCCCCAGCATTTT
TRBJ1-2,NA,TRBD1,TRBV19,CASSIDGDRNNYGYTF,TGTGCCAGTAGTATAGACGGGGACAGGAATAACTATGGCTACACCTTC
TRBJ1-1,NA,TRBD1,TRBV12-5,CASGFAFQGVANTEAFF,TGTGCTAGTGGTTTTGCGTTTCAGGGGGTAGCGAACACTGAAGCTTTCTTT
TRBJ2-1,NA,TRBD2,TRBV27,CASSLGIAGYNEQFF,TGTGCCAGCAGTTTGGGGATAGCGGGCTACAATGAGCAGTTCTTC
TRBJ2-5,NA,TRBD1,TRBV5-1,CASTGDRGHQETQYF,TGCGCCAGCACCGGGGACAGGGGGCACCAAGAGACCCAGTACTTC
TRBJ1-1,NA,NA,TRBV6-5,CASSYWGKKGGTEAFF,TGTGCCAGCAGTTACTGGGGGAAAAAAGGGGGCACTGAAGCTTTCTTT
TRBJ1-4,NA,NA,TRBV29-1,CSVEGPSGKLFF,TGCAGCGTTGAAGGGCCCAGTGGAAAACTGTTTTTT
TRBJ2-3,NA,TRBD2,TRBV5-6,CASSILTSGTQYF,TGTGCCAGCAGCATTCTAACTAGCGGCACGCAGTATTTT
TRBJ2-3,once,TRBD2,TRBV19,CASSLAVAGGPSTDTQYF,TGTGCCAGTAGTCTAGCGGTAGCGGGGGGGCCGAGCACAGATACGCAGTATTTT
TRBJ1-1,NA,NA,TRBV29-1,CSVDPGGTEAFF,TGCAGCGTTGATCCCGGGGGAACTGAAGCTTTCTTT
TRBJ2-1,NA,NA,TRBV5-1,CASSLDRSSYNEQFF,TGCGCCAGCAGCTTGGACAGGAGCTCCTACAATGAGCAGTTCTTC
TRBJ2-5,NA,NA,TRBV12-5,CASGLMDKEGSSTKETQYF,TGTGCTAGTGGTTTGATGGACAAGGAGGGCTCATCTACCAAAGAGACCCAGTACTTC
TRBJ2-5,few,TRBD2,TRBV6-2/TRBV6-3,CASSQREQETQYF,TGTGCCAGCAGTCAGCGGGAACAAGAGACCCAGTACTTC
TRBJ1-1,NA,TRBD1,TRBV5-1,CASSLEFDRGYNTEAFF,TGCGCCAGCAGCTTGGAATTCGACAGGGGTTACAACACTGAAGCTTTCTTT
TRBJ1-5,NA,NA,TRBV10-2,CASSEGTVRQPQHF,TGCGCCAGCAGTGAGGGGACTGTAAGGCAGCCCCAGCATTTT
TRBJ2-2,NA,NA,TRBV12-3/TRBV12-4,CASSLVVGELFF,TGTGCCAGCAGTTTAGTCGTCGGGGAGCTGTTTTTT
TRBJ1-1,NA,NA,TRBV6-6,CASNQDPAEAFF,TGTGCCAGCAATCAGGATCCGGCGGAAGCTTTCTTT
TRBJ2-7,NA,NA,TRBV11-1,CASSSGDYEQYF,TGTGCCAGCAGCTCAGGGGACTACGAGCAGTACTTC
TRBJ2-2,NA,NA,TRBV5-1,CASSLAVDTGELFF,TGCGCCAGCAGCTTGGCCGTAGACACCGGGGAGCTGTTTTTT
TRBJ2-3,NA,TRBD2,TRBV30,CAWKTGGDTQYF,TGTGCCTGGAAGACGGGAGGTGATACGCAGTATTTT
TRBJ2-1,NA,TRBD2,TRBV5-1,CASREREVWNEQFF,TGCGCCAGCAGGGAGCGGGAGGTCTGGAATGAGCAGTTCTTC
TRBJ1-2,NA,TRBD1,TRBV19,CASSITGASGYTF,TGTGCCAGTAGTATTACAGGGGCCAGTGGCTACACCTTC
TRBJ2-1,NA,TRBD1,TRBV9,CASSPGDRAYNEQFF,TGTGCCAGCAGCCCAGGAGACAGGGCCTACAATGAGCAGTTCTTC
TRBJ2-5,once,NA,TRBV6-2/TRBV6-3,CASSPQGQETQYF,TGTGCCAGCAGTCCACAGGGACAAGAGACCCAGTACTTC
TRBJ1-4,NA,NA,TRBV19,CASTWTGVPNEKLFF,TGTGCCAGTACTTGGACGGGGGTGCCTAATGAAAAACTGTTTTTT
TRBJ1-1,NA,NA,TRBV5-1,CASSLVMNTEAFF,TGCGCCAGCAGCTTGGTCATGAACACTGAAGCTTTCTTT
TRBJ2-7,once,NA,TRBV6-2/TRBV6-3,CASSYEQAYEQYF,TGTGCCAGCAGTTACGAGCAGGCCTACGAGCAGTACTTC
TRBJ1-1,NA,TRBD1,TRBV5-5,CASSLDRGVNTEAFF,TGTGCCAGCAGCTTAGACAGGGGGGTGAACACTGAAGCTTTCTTT
TRBJ2-1,NA,TRBD2,TRBV7-9,CASSLIAGYNEQFF,TGTGCCAGCAGCCTGATAGCGGGTTACAATGAGCAGTTCTTC
TRBJ2-1,NA,NA,TRBV6-4,CASSVDLSYNEQFF,TGTGCCAGCAGTGTAGATTTATCCTACAATGAGCAGTTCTTC
TRBJ2-3,NA,TRBD1,TRBV15,CATSRDLQGAGDTQYF,TGTGCCACCAGCAGAGACCTGCAGGGGGCAGGAGATACGCAGTATTTT
TRBJ1-1,NA,TRBD1,TRBV6-1,CASSAGQGVLNTEAFF,TGTGCCAGCAGTGCGGGACAGGGGGTGCTGAACACTGAAGCTTTCTTT
TRBJ2-7,NA,NA,TRBV6-5,CASRSQVGDYEQYF,TGTGCCAGCAGATCCCAGGTGGGAGACTACGAGCAGTACTTC
TRBJ2-2,NA,NA,TRBV2,CASSGAAGTGELFF,TGTGCCAGCAGTGGAGCGGCAGGAACCGGGGAGCTGTTTTTT
TRBJ2-7,NA,TRBD2,TRBV7-2,CASSLVSASGPEAYEQYF,TGTGCCAGCAGCTTAGTCTCGGCTAGCGGGCCGGAAGCCTACGAGCAGTACTTC